This TCR beta chain emerged from a study of technical replicates of blood from a handful of donors. Sequencing was performed with immunoSEQ multiplex PCR; in TCRdb, only in-frame clones are kept and a portion is missing. The table lists roughly 70,000 clones, less than 98% of them singletons. V trimming: 3 bases; J trimming: 8 bases; junction bases outside the gene matches: 9. Germline V CDR1 and CDR2: SEHNR, FQNEAQ (reference sequence). The CDR3 sequence is 15 residues long. The rearrangement joins TRBV7-9 to TRBJ1-3; 8 nucleotides agree with TRBD1. The clonotype comes from a human donor in good health. What was sequenced was T cells isolated from PBMCs. The CDR3 loop is CASSFLGTGPYTIYF. The CDR3 region has the DNA TGTGCCAGCAGCTTTCTTGGGACAGGACCTTACACCATATATTTT. The whole variable domain, remainder taken from reference TRBV7-9 and TRBJ1-3, is DTGVSQNPRHKITKRGQNVTFRCDPISEHNRLYWYRQTLGQGPEFLTYFQNEAQLEKSRLLSDRFSAERPKGSFSTLEIQRTEQGDSAMYLCASSFLGTGPYTIYFGEGSWLTVV.